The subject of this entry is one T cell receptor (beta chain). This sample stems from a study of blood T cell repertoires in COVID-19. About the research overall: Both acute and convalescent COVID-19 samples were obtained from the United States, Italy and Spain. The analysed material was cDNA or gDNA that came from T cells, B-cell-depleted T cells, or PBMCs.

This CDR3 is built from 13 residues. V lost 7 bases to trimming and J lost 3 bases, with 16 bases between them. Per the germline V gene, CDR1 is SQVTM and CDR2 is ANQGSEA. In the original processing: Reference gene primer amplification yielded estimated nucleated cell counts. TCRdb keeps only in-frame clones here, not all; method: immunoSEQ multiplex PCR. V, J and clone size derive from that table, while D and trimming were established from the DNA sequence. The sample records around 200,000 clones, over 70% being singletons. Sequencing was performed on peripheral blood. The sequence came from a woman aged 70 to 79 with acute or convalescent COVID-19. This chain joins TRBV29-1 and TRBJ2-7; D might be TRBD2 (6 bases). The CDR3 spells CSALTSSFYEQYF. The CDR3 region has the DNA TGCAGCGCGCTGACTAGTTCTTTCTACGAGCAGTACTTC.